The present T cell receptor (beta chain) was sequenced within a study of cytomegalovirus exposure and HLA in healthy donors. As to this clone: What it recognizes is unknown.

The CDR3 has 16 amino acids. V was shortened by 4 bases and J by 3 bases, with 16 bases between the two germline ends. Per germline, CDR1 SGHDN and CDR2 FVKESK. A multiplex PCR was run with 60 Vbeta primers and 13 Jbeta primers. Authors' processing steps: It was a later analysis that counted 83 million or so unique TCR beta chains, of which some 9.9 million were shared. Generated by immunoSEQ multiplex PCR, the TCRdb table keeps only in-frame clones and is missing some. That table is the source of V, J and clone size, and D and trimming were worked out from the DNA. The data show fewer than 120,000 clones, approximately 79% seen once. Notes on the study in general: Cytomegalovirus status, reportedly, was diagnosed with high specificity and sensitivity by the classifier. Analysis performed later found more than 15,000 TCR beta sequences associated with HLA alleles at 0.05 false discovery rate.

This sequence joins TRBV14 and TRBJ1-5; D might be TRBD1 (5 bases). Sequencing used PBMCs. The receptor was isolated from a man aged 25 to 40 in good health and CMV-seropositive. In DNA form, the CDR3 reads TGTGCCAGCAGCCCGGGTAGCGGGACCTTCAATCAGCCCCAGCATTTT. The encoded protein is CASSPGSGTFNQPQHF.